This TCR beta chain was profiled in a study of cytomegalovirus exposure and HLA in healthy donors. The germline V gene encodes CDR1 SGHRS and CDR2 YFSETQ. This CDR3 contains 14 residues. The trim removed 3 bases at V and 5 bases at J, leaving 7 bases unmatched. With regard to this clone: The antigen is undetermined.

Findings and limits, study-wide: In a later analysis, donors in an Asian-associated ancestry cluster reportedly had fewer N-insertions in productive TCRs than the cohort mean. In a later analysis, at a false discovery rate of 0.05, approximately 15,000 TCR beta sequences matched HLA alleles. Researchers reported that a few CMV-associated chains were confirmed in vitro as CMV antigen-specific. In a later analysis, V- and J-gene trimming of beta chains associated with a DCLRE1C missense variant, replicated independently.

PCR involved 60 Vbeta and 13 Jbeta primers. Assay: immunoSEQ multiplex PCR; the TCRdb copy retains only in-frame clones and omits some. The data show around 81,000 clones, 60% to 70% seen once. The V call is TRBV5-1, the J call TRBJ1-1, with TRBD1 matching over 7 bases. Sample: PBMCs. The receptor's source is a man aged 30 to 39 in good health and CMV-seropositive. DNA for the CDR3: TGCGCCAGCAGCTCCCCTGACAGGGCTACTGAAGCTTTCTTT. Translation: CASSSPDRATEAFF.